This T cell receptor beta chain was sequenced during a study of Graves' ophthalmopathy and Graves' hyperthyroidism. In this sample, this clonotype turned up many times. RNA transcripts yielded amplified TCR beta CDR3 regions. HTBI primers served in a first-round RT-PCR, which a second-round multiplex PCR followed. TCRdb reprocessed the multiplex PCR reads via MiXCR and lists one record per CDR3 protein. This table has about 390,000 distinct CDR3 sequences, approximately 15% appearing once. The sequencing input was peripheral blood. This clonotype originated in a woman younger than 30 with stable Graves' hyperthyroidism.

The chain's CDR3 is CASSLTLRGRSYEQYF. The CDR3 DNA reads as TGTGCCAGCAGCTTAACTCTCCGAGGGCGTTCCTACGAGCAGTACTTC. V is TRBV11-3 and J is TRBJ2-7, with TRBD2 as a possible D gene (5 bases). V was trimmed by 2 bases and J by 1 base, leaving 15 bases between them. CDR3 length equals 16 residues. Per germline, CDR1 SGHNT and CDR2 YENEEA.